The clone carrying this T cell receptor beta chain was detected only a few times. Trimming took off 3 bases at V and 6 bases at J, with 3 bases between the two ends. Germline CDR1 is MNHNS and CDR2 is SASEGT. The CDR3 runs to 11 residues. The PCR was carried out with 60 Vbeta primers and 13 Jbeta primers. Generated by immunoSEQ multiplex PCR, the TCRdb table keeps only in-frame clones and is missing some. The data show roughly 130,000 clones, about 8.5% seen once. The source of the sample is a study of cytomegalovirus exposure and HLA in healthy donors. This chain connects TRBV6-1 to TRBJ2-1; no firm D call. The clonotype was recovered from a man aged 35-49 years in good health and CMV-seronegative. The sample taken for sequencing was PBMCs. CDR3 protein: CASSDSNEQFF. CDR3 in DNA: TGTGCCAGCAGTGACAGCAATGAGCAGTTCTTC.